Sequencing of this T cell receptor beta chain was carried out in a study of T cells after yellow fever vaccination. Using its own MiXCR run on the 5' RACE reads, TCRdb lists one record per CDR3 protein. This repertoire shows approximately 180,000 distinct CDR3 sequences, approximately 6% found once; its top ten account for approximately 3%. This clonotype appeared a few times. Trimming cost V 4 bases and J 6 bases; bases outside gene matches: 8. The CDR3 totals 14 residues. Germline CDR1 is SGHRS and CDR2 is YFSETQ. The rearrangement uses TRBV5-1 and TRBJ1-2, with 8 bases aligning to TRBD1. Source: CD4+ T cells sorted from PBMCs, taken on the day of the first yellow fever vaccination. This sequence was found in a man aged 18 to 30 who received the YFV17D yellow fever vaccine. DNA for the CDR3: TGCGCCAGCAGCGAGATTCTGGGACAGGATGGCTACACCTTC. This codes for CASSEILGQDGYTF.